The 12 T cell receptor beta chains below come from one sample, sequenced in a study of blood T cell repertoires in COVID-19. Profiling relied on immunoSEQ multiplex PCR, and the TCRdb table lists in-frame clones only, not all of them. The data hold approximately 130,000 clones, with roughly four fifths observed a single time. Sequencing was performed on peripheral blood. All receptors derive from a human donor in a cohort sampled during active COVID-19.

The count of this clone is one. CDR3 amino acids: CATTSALGTGYEQYF. CDR3 nucleotide sequence: TGTGCCACCACTTCCGCCCTGGGGACAGGGTACGAGCAGTACTTC. This chain uses TRBV5-6 with TRBJ2-7; TRBD1 agrees at 9 bases. The V gene end was trimmed by 9 bases and the J gene end by 4 bases; junction bases not matched to a gene: 14. Germline loops: CDR1 SGHDT, CDR2 YYEEEE. The CDR3 has 15 residues.

For the CDR3, the DNA is TGTGCCACCAGCCGAGGCAGGGTTTACGAAAAACTGTTTTTT. Its protein is CATSRGRVYEKLFF. V usage is TRBV15 and J usage is TRBJ1-4; a weak D match, TRBD1 (5 bases). Germline V CDR1 and CDR2: LNHNV, YYDKDF (reference sequence). The V and J ends lost 5 bases and 8 bases respectively, with 15 bases between them. CDR3 length: 14 amino acids.

This clone showed up just a few times. The V call is TRBV10-2, the J call TRBJ1-1; no firm D call. Germline CDR1 WSHSY, CDR2 SAAADI. CDR3 length equals 13 residues. The germline V and J ends were trimmed by 5 bases and 2 bases, with 9 bases remaining between them. CDR3 loop: CASSRGDNTEAFF. The DNA of the CDR3 is TGCGCCAGCAGTAGAGGAGATAACACTGAAGCTTTCTTT.

The chain couples TRBV5-1 to TRBJ1-2; a possible D gene is TRBD1 (5 bases). The CDR3 loop spans 15 amino acids. Germline V gene data show CDR1 as SGHRS and CDR2 as YFSETQ. Trimming took 6 bases from V and 0 from J, leaving 15 bases between them. This chain's CDR3 is CASTTGPGANYGYTF. In DNA form, the CDR3 reads TGCGCCAGCACCACAGGTCCGGGAGCTAACTATGGCTACACCTTC.

The chain links TRBV7-2 to TRBJ2-7; 10 bases fit TRBD2. The trim removed 5 bases at V and 2 bases at J, leaving 6 bases unmatched. The CDR3 has 15 residues. Germline V gene sequence: CDR1 SGHTA, CDR2 FQGNSA. CDR3 protein: CASSLSGGNTYEQYF. CDR3 nucleotides: TGTGCCAGCAGCCTTAGCGGGGGGAACACCTACGAGCAGTACTTC.

This clone was seen once. V and J are TRBV10-3 and TRBJ2-1; D may be TRBD2 (6 bases). Trimming cost V 7 bases and J 5 bases, with 15 bases left between them. From germline, CDR1 is ENHRY and CDR2 SYGVKD. The CDR3 covers 14 residues. Here the CDR3 DNA reads TGTGCCATCACCTTAGGAGGGCGGAACAATGAGCAGTTCTTC. Encoded protein: CAITLGGRNNEQFF.

The chain has TRBV5-4 and TRBJ2-1, with TRBD2 matching 10 bases. This CDR3 has 16 residues. In germline, CDR1 is SGHNT, CDR2 YYREEE (reference sequence). The V gene end was trimmed by 2 bases and the J gene end by 7 bases; junction bases not matched to a gene: 9. The CDR3 nucleotides are TGTGCCAGCAGCTTTATGATAGCGGGGGGTTTAAATGAGCAGTTCTTC. The encoded protein is CASSFMIAGGLNEQFF.

This clone was picked up a small number of times. This chain uses TRBV10-3 with TRBJ1-1, with D hard to call. The CDR3 sequence is 14 residues long. The ends were cut back, 3 bases at V and 4 bases at J, with 12 bases in the middle. In germline, CDR1 is ENHRY, CDR2 SYGVKD. The CDR3 nucleotides read TGTGCCATCAGTGACCAACCGGGGTCCACTGAAGCTTTCTTT. Amino acids: CAISDQPGSTEAFF.

This rearrangement joins TRBV6-1 to TRBJ2-6; TRBD1 agrees at 8 bases. Germline V gives CDR1 MNHNS, CDR2 SASEGT. The V and J ends lost 1 base and 2 bases, in that order; junction bases with no gene match: 13. CDR3 size: 20 residues. The CDR3 region is CASSEEGTARGLTGANVLTF. CDR3 DNA sequence: TGTGCCAGCAGTGAAGAAGGTACCGCCAGGGGGCTCACTGGGGCCAACGTCCTGACTTTC.

Here the CDR3 reads CASSQDLLAGTYNEQFF. The CDR3 region has the DNA TGTGCCAGCAGCCAAGATCTACTAGCGGGGACCTACAATGAGCAGTTCTTC. The J gene is TRBJ2-1, the V gene TRBV3-1 (or the pseudogene TRBV3-2), with TRBD2 matching 10 bases. CDR3 length: 17 amino acids. Trimming removed 0 bases from V and 2 bases from J; junction bases left unmatched: 4. Germline lookup yields CDR1 LGHDT and CDR2 YNNKEL (reference sequence).

The chain joins TRBV9 to TRBJ2-2; weak D call: TRBD1 (5 bases). V gave up 0 bases and J gave up 2 bases, with 8 bases separating them. The CDR3 has 15 amino acids. Germline lookup yields CDR1 SGDLS and CDR2 YYNGEE. The CDR3 coding sequence is TGTGCCAGCAGCGTAGGACAGATTAACACCGGGGAGCTGTTTTTT. It encodes CASSVGQINTGELFF.

V is TRBV11-3 and J is TRBJ1-1; 9 bases map to TRBD1. V shed 0 bases and J 14 bases; nucleotides not matched to a gene: 10. CDR1 is SGHNT, CDR2 YENEEA, per germline. The CDR3 covers 14 residues. The CDR3: CASSLDFGDRDVFF. CDR3 DNA sequence: TGTGCCAGCAGCTTAGACTTTGGGGACAGGGACGTATTCTTT.